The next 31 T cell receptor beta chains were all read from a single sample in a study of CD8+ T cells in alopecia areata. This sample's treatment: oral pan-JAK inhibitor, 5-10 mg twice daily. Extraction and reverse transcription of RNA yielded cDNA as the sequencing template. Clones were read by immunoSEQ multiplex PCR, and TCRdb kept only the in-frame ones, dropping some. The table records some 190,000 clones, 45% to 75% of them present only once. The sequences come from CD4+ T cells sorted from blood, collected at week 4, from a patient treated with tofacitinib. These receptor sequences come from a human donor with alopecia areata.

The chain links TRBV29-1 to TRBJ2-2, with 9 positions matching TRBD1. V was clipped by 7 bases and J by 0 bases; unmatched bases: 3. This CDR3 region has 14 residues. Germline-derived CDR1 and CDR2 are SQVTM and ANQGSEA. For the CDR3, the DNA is TGCAGCGGGGGGGACAGGGCGAACACCGGGGAGCTGTTTTTT. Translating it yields CSGGDRANTGELFF.

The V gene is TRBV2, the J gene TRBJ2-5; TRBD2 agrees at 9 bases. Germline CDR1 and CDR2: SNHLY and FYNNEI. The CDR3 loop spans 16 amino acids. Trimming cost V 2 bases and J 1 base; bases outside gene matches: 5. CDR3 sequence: CASSELAGVAQETQYF. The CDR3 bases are TGTGCCAGCAGTGAATTAGCGGGAGTCGCCCAAGAGACCCAGTACTTC. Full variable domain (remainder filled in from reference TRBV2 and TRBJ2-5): EPEVTQTPSHQVTQMGQEVILRCVPISNHLYFYWYRQILGQKVEFLVSFYNNEISEKSEIFDDQFSVERPDGSNFTLKIRSTKLEDSAMYFCASSELAGVAQETQYFGPGTRLLVL.

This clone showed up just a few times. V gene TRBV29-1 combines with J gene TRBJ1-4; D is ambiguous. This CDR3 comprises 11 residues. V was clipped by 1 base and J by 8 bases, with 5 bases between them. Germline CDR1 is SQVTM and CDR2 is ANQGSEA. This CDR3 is CSVEGGEKLFF. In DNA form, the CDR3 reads TGCAGCGTTGAAGGAGGGGAAAAACTGTTTTTT.

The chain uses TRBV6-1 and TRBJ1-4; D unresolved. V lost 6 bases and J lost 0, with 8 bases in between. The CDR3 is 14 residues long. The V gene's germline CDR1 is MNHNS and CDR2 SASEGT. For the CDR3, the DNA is TGTGCCAGCAGCCGCACTTCAACTAATGAAAAACTGTTTTTT. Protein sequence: CASSRTSTNEKLFF.

CDR3 in amino acids: CSVDKGGQGGNEQYF. CDR3 coding DNA: TGCAGCGTTGATAAGGGGGGACAGGGAGGGAACGAGCAGTACTTC. The chain is built from TRBV29-1 and TRBJ2-7; 9 nucleotides line up with TRBD1. This CDR3 has 15 amino acids. The V gene end was trimmed by 3 bases and the J gene end by 5 bases; junction bases not matched to a gene: 11. CDR1 is SQVTM and CDR2 is ANQGSEA in the germline V gene.

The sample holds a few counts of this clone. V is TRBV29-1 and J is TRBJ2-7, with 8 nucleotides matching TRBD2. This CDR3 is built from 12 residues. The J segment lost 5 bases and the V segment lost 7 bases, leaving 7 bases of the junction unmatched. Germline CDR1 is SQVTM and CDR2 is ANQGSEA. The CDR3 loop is CSAGLAPDEQYF. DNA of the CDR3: TGCAGCGCCGGACTAGCTCCCGACGAGCAGTACTTC.

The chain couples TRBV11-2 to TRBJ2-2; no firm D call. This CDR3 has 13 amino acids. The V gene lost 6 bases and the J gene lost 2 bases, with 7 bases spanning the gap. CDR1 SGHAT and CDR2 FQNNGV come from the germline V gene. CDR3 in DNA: TGTGCCAGCAGGGCACTTAACACCGGGGAGCTGTTTTTT. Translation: CASRALNTGELFF. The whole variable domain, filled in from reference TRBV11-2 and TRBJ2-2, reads EAGVAQSPRYKIIEKRQSVAFWCNPISGHATLYWYQQILGQGPKLLIQFQNNGVVDDSQLPKDRFSAERLKGVDSTLKIQPAKLEDSAVYLCASRALNTGELFFGEGSRLTVL.

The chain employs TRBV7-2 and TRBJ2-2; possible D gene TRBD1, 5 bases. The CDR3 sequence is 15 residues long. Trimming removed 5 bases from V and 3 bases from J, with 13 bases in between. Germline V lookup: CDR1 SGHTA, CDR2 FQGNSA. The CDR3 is CASSRWGKDTGELFF. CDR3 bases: TGTGCCAGCAGCAGATGGGGCAAGGACACCGGGGAGCTGTTTTTT. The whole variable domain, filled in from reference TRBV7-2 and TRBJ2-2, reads GAGVSQSPSNKVTEKGKDVELRCDPISGHTALYWYRQSLGQGLEFLIYFQGNSAPDKSGLPSDRFSAERTGGSVSTLTIQRTQQEDSAVYLCASSRWGKDTGELFFGEGSRLTVL.

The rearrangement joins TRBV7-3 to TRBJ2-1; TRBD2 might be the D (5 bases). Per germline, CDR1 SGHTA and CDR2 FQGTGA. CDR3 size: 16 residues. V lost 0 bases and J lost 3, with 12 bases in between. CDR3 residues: CASSLTRLSGYNEQFF. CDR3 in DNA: TGTGCCAGCAGCTTAACTAGACTATCGGGCTACAATGAGCAGTTCTTC.

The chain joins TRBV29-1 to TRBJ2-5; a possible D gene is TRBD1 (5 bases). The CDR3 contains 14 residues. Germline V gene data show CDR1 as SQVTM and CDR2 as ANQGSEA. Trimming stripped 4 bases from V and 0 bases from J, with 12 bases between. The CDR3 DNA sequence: TGCAGCGTTGTTCCCCAGGGCCACCAAGAGACCCAGTACTTC. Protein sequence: CSVVPQGHQETQYF.

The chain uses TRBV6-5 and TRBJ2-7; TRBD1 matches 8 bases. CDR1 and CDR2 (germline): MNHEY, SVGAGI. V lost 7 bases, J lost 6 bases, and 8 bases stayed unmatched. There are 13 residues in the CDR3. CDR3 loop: CASTDGRGLEQYF. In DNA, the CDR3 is TGTGCCAGCACCGACGGCAGGGGGCTCGAGCAGTACTTC.

CDR3 bases: TGCGCCAGCAGCTTGCGGGGACCAGGCGTCCACGAGCAGTACTTC. Amino acid sequence: CASSLRGPGVHEQYF. The rearrangement links TRBV5-1 to TRBJ2-7, with D perhaps assigned TRBD1 or TRBD2 (5 bases each). The V end lost 1 base, the J end lost 5 bases, and 16 bases lay between the germline ends. CDR3 length equals 15 residues. CDR1 is SGHRS, CDR2 YFSETQ, per germline. Variable domain in full (rest from reference TRBV5-1 and TRBJ2-7): KAGVTQTPRYLIKTRGQQVTLSCSPISGHRSVSWYQQTPGQGLQFLFEYFSETQRNKGNFPGRFSGRQFSNSRSEMNVSTLELGDSALYLCASSLRGPGVHEQYFGPGTRLTVT.

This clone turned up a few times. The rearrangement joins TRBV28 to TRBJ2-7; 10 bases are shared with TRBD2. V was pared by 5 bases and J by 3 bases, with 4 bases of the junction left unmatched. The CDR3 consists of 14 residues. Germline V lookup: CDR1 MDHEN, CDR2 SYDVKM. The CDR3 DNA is TGTGCCAGCAGTCTAGCGGGGGTTTACTACGAGCAGTACTTC. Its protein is CASSLAGVYYEQYF.

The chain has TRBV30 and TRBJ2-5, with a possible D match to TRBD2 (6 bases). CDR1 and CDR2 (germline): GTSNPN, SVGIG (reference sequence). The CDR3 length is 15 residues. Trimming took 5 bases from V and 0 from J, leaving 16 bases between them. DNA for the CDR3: TGTGCCTGGGGGGTGACTAGGGGTTACCAAGAGACCCAGTACTTC. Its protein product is CAWGVTRGYQETQYF.

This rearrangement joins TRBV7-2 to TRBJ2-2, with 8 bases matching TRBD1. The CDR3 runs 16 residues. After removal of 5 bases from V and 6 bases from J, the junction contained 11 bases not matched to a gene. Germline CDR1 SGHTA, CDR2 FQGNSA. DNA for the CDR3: TGTGCCAGCAGCCATTTTGGACCGGGACAGGCCGGGGAGCTGTTTTTT. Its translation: CASSHFGPGQAGELFF.

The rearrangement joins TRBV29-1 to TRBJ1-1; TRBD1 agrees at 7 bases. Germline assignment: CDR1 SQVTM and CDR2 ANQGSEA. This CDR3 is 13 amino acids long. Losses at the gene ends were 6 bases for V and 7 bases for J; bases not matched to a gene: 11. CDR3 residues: CSVSRDREGEAFF. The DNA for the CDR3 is TGCAGCGTATCCCGGGACAGAGAGGGTGAAGCTTTCTTT.

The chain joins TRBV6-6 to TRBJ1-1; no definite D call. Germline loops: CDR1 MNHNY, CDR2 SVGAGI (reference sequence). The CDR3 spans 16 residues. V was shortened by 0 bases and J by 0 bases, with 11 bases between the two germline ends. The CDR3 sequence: CASSYSIGALNTEAFF. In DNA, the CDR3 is TGTGCCAGCAGTTACTCGATTGGCGCCTTGAACACTGAAGCTTTCTTT.

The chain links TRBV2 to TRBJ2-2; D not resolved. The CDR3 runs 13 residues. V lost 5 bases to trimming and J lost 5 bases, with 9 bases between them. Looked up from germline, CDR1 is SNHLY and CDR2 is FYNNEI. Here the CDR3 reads CASSLGRTGELFF. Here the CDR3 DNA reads TGTGCCAGCAGTCTAGGGCGGACCGGGGAGCTGTTTTTT.

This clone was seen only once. The CDR3, as DNA: TGTGCCAGCCTTGGGGGTATCGGGAACGAGCAGTACTTC. Its translation is CASLGGIGNEQYF. The chain carries TRBV6-6 and TRBJ2-7; perhaps D is TRBD1 or TRBD2 (5 bases each). Looked up from germline, CDR1 is MNHNY and CDR2 is SVGAGI (reference sequence). V was trimmed by 8 bases and J by 5 bases, leaving 16 bases between them. This CDR3 spans 13 amino acids.

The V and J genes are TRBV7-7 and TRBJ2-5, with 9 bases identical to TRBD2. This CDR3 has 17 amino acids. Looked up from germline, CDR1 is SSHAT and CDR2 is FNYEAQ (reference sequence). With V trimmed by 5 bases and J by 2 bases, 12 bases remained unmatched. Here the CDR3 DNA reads TGTGCCAGCAGCCCAGGGCCGGGGACTAGCTTACAAGAGACCCAGTACTTC. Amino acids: CASSPGPGTSLQETQYF.

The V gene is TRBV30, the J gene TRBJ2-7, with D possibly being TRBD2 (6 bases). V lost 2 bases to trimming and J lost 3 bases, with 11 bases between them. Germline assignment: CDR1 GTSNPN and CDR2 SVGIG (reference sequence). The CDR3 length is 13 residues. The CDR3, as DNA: TGTGCCTGGAGTCGTGCGGGACGCTACGAGCAGTACTTC. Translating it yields CAWSRAGRYEQYF.

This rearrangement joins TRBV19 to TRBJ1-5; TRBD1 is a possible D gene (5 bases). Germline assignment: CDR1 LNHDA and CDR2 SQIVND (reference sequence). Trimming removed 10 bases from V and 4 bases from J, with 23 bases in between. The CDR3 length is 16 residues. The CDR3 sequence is CATRIAGGGFNQPQHF. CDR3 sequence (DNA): TGTGCCACCCGCATAGCGGGGGGTGGATTTAATCAGCCCCAGCATTTT. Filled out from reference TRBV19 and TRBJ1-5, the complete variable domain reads DGGITQSPKYLFRKEGQNVTLSCEQNLNHDAMYWYRQDPGQGLRLIYYSQIVNDFQKGDIAEGYSVSREKKESFPLTVTSAQKNPTAFYLCATRIAGGGFNQPQHFGDGTRLSIL.

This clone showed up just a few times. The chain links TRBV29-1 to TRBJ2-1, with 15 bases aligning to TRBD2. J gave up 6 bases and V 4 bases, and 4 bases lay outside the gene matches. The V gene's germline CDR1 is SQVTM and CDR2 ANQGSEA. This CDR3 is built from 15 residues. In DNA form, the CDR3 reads TGCAGCGTTGGTGGACTAGCGGGAGGGGGCAATGAGCAGTTCTTC. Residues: CSVGGLAGGGNEQFF.

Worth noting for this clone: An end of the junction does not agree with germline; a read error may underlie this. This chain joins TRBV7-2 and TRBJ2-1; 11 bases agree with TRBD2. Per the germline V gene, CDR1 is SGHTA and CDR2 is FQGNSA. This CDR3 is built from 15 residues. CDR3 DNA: TGTGCCAGCAGCCTAGCGGGAGGCGTTTGGGATGAGCAGTTCTTC. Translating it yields CASSLAGGVWDEQFF.

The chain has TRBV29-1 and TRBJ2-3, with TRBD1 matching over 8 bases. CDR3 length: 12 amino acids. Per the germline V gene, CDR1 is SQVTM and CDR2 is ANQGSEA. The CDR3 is CSGGQGADTQYF. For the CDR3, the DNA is TGCAGTGGCGGACAGGGAGCGGATACGCAGTATTTT.

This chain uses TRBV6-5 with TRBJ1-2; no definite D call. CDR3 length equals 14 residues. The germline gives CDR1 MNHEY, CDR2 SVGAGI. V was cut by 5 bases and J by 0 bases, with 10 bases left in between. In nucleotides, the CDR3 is TGTGCCAGCAGTCGAACAGCATCTAACTATGGCTACACCTTC. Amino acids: CASSRTASNYGYTF.

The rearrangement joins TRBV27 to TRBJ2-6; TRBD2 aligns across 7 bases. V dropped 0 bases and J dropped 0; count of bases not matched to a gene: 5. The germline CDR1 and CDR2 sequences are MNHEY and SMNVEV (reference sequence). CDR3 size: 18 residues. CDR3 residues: CASSLSLAGLSGANVLTF. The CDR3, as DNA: TGTGCCAGCAGTTTATCATTAGCGGGTCTCTCTGGGGCCAACGTCCTGACTTTC. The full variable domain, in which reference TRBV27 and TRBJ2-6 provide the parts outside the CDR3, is EAQVTQNPRYLITVTGKKLTVTCSQNMNHEYMSWYRQDPGLGLRQIYYSMNVEVTDKGDVPEGYKVSRKEKRNFPLILESPSPNQTSLYFCASSLSLAGLSGANVLTFGAGSRLTVL.

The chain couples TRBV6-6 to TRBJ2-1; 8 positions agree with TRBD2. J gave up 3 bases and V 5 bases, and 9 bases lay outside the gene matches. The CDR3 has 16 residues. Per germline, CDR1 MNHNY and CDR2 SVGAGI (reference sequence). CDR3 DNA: TGTGCCAGCAGTGGGTTTTGGGGACTAGACTACAATGAGCAGTTCTTC. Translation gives CASSGFWGLDYNEQFF.

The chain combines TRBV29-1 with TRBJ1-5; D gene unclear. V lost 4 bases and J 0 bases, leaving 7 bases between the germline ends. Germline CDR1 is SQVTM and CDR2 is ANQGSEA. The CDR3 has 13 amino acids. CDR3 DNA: TGCAGCGTTGGGCCGGGTAGCAATCAGCCCCAGCATTTT. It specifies CSVGPGSNQPQHF.

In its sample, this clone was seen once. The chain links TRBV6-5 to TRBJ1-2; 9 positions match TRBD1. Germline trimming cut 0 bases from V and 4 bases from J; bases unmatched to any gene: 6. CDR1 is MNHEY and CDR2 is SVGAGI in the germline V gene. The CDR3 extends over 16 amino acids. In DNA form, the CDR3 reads TGTGCCAGCAGTTACTCGACGAGGGACAGGGCCTATGGCTACACCTTC. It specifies CASSYSTRDRAYGYTF.

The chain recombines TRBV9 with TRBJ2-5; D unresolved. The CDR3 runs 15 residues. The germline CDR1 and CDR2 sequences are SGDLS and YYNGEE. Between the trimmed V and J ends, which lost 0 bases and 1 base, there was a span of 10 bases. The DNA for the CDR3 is TGTGCCAGCAGCGTAGGCGGAAATTTCCAAGAGACCCAGTACTTC. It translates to CASSVGGNFQETQYF.